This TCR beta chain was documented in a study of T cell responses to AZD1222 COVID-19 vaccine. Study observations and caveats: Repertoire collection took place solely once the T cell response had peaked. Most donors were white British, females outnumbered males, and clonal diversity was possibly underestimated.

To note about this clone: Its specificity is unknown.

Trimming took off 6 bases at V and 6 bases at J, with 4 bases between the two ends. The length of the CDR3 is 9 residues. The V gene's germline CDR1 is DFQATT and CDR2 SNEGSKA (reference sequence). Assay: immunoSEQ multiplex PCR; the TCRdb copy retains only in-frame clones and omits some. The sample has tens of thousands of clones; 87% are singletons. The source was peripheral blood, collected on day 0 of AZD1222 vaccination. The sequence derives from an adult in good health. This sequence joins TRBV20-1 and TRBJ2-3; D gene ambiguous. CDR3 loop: CSARDTQYF. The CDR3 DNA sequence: TGCAGTGCACGGGATACGCAGTATTTT.